Listed below are T cell receptor beta chains from one sample, sequenced in a study of shared clonotypes between healthy human individuals. Method: immunoSEQ multiplex PCR; TCRdb's copy keeps in-frame clones and lacks some. The data hold roughly 1,600,000 clones, with 98% observed a single time. The sample comprised naive CD4+ T cells sorted from blood. These receptors were obtained from a man between 25 and 39 years old in good health. The CDR3 runs from the conserved cysteine through the conserved F or W.

v_call cdr3_length cdr3_aa
TRBV6-1 15 CASSVVGQSSYEQYF
TRBV10-3 15 CAISESIGSTDTQYF
TRBV30 14 CAWSTGTGLAEAFF
TRBV5-1 14 CASSTSRGTDTQYF
TRBV28 12 CASSLAKRKLFF
TRBV30 13 CAWSVQGEEPQHF
TRBV10-3 14 CAIRPSRSYNEQFF
TRBV30 14 CAWSVPSGNYEQYF
TRBV18 13 CASSPQANEKLFF
TRBV27 14 CASSLSYGNTEAFF
TRBV4-3 18 CASSQEAPITTNTGELFF
TRBV18 16 CASSPLRTGGKHEQYF
TRBV2 13 CASSGKGGYGYTF
TRBV28 12 CASSLPEAEAFF
TRBV5-5 12 CASSPSSYEQYF
TRBV5-5 17 CASSSLQLTGLNQPQHF
TRBV11-2 17 CASSLVLASGGTYEQYF
TRBV28 11 CASRTLGEQYF
TRBV11-2 19 CASSLVKAGTGRSTDTQYF